The 21 T cell receptor beta chains presented below share a single source sample, sequenced in a study of blood T cell repertoires in COVID-19. Repertoires were generated with immunoSEQ multiplex PCR, while TCRdb's copy carries only in-frame clones and drops some. Of about 300,000 clones in the sample, more than 75% were seen once. Material for sequencing was PBMCs or T cells enriched from blood (not recorded which). The receptors originated from a woman under 30 who had recovered from COVID-19.

A remark on this clone: Given a much more abundant clone one base away, this may be a read error. The identical CDR3 is also encoded by other nucleotide sequences in the sample. The genes are TRBV18 and TRBJ1-1; TRBD1 aligns across 7 bases. The J segment lost 4 bases and the V segment lost 6 bases, leaving 5 bases of the junction unmatched. CDR3 size: 13 residues. Germline values: CDR1 KGHSH, CDR2 LQKENI. Here the CDR3 DNA reads TGTGCCAGCTCGCCGGCAGGGGGCACTGAAGCTTTCTTT. It encodes CASSPAGGTEAFF.

This rearrangement joins TRBV6-5 to TRBJ2-7; 7 nucleotides align to TRBD2. The CDR3 spans 15 residues. V shed 6 bases, J shed 0 bases, and the junction held 8 bases outside the gene matches. The germline gives CDR1 MNHEY, CDR2 SVGAGI. CDR3 amino acids: CASRGLADSSYEQYF. CDR3 nucleotide sequence: TGTGCCAGCAGAGGTCTAGCGGATAGCTCCTACGAGCAGTACTTC.

The chain uses TRBV24-1 and TRBJ1-1, with a tentative D call TRBD1 (6 bases). V lost 5 bases, J lost 4 bases, and 10 bases lay in between. CDR1 and CDR2 from the germline V gene are KGHDR and SFDVKD. The CDR3 length is 13 residues. As DNA, the CDR3 is TGTGCCACCAGTGGCCTCAGGGGCACTGAAGCTTTCTTT. Residues: CATSGLRGTEAFF.

This rearrangement joins TRBV13 to TRBJ1-2, with D unresolved. The germline V gene has CDR1 PRHDT and CDR2 FYEKMQ (reference sequence). V shed 0 bases and J shed 4 bases, with 6 bases lying between them. The CDR3 loop spans 13 amino acids. The CDR3 DNA is TGTGCCAGCAGCTTAGGGGGCTCCTATGGCTACACCTTC. It specifies CASSLGGSYGYTF.

There are a few counts of this clone. This chain links TRBV21-1 with TRBJ2-2; the tabulated D call, TRBD1, remains unverified against the DNA. TRBV21-1 is an annotated pseudogene. This CDR3 contains 16 residues. CDR3: CASSKVDTINTGELFF. The DNA for the CDR3 is TGTGCCAGCAGCAAAGTGGACACCATTAACACCGGGGAGCTGTTTTTT.

DNA for the CDR3: TGTGCCAGCAGCTCGGTCGGGGGGGATAATTCACCCCTCCACTTT. This sequence encodes CASSSVGGDNSPLHF. The chain joins TRBV5-5 to TRBJ1-6; D is perhaps TRBD1 (5 bases). Trimming stripped 3 bases from V and 5 bases from J, with 12 bases between. This CDR3 spans 15 amino acids. Germline V gene sequence: CDR1 SGHKS, CDR2 YYEKEE (reference sequence).

The V call is TRBV18, the J call TRBJ1-3, with a weak D call TRBD1 (6 bases). CDR1 KGHSH and CDR2 LQKENI come from the germline V gene. This CDR3 is built from 16 residues. Trimming took off 1 base at V and 0 bases at J, with 10 bases between the two ends. CDR3 coding DNA: TGTGCCAGCTCACCACTAACAGGGAGCTCTGGAAACACCATATATTTT. Translating it yields CASSPLTGSSGNTIYF. The entire variable domain, with the rest obtained from reference TRBV18 and TRBJ1-3, is as follows: NAGVMQNPRHLVRRRGQEARLRCSPMKGHSHVYWYRQLPEEGLKFMVYLQKENIIDESGMPKERFSAEFPKEGPSILRIQQVVRGDSAAYFCASSPLTGSSGNTIYFGEGSWLTVV.

The chain links TRBV5-6 to TRBJ2-5; 11 bases align to TRBD2. This CDR3 is 16 amino acids long. V gave up 0 bases and J gave up 4 bases; unmatched junction bases: 5. Germline values: CDR1 SGHDT, CDR2 YYEEEE. The CDR3, as DNA: TGTGCCAGCAGCTTGGATAGCGGACTAGCGGGAGAGACCCAGTACTTC. It specifies CASSLDSGLAGETQYF.

The V gene is TRBV5-1, the J gene TRBJ1-4, with 7 bases that match TRBD1. The CDR3 loop spans 15 amino acids. Germline V lookup: CDR1 SGHRS, CDR2 YFSETQ. The trim removed 4 bases at V and 9 bases at J, leaving 12 bases unmatched. The CDR3 coding sequence is TGCGCCAGCAGCCCCGGGACAGCCTCCCTAAAAAAACTGTTTTTT. Translated, it gives CASSPGTASLKKLFF. The full variable domain, in which reference TRBV5-1 and TRBJ1-4 provide the parts outside the CDR3, is KAGVTQTPRYLIKTRGQQVTLSCSPISGHRSVSWYQQTPGQGLQFLFEYFSETQRNKGNFPGRFSGRQFSNSRSEMNVSTLELGDSALYLCASSPGTASLKKLFFGSGTQLSVL.

The chain couples TRBV19 to TRBJ1-2; possibly TRBD1 for D (6 bases). Trimming removed 7 bases at V and 4 bases at J, with 13 bases between. The germline V gene has CDR1 LNHDA and CDR2 SQIVND (reference sequence). The CDR3 is made up of 13 amino acids. As DNA, the CDR3 is TGTGCCAGTACACAGGGCAGGGCCTATGGCTACACCTTC. Protein: CASTQGRAYGYTF.

The chain combines TRBV3-1 (or the pseudogene TRBV3-2) with TRBJ1-6; no definite D call. Trimming removed 1 base from V and 9 bases from J, with 16 bases in between. In germline, CDR1 is LGHDT, CDR2 YNNKEL (reference sequence). This CDR3 is built from 16 residues. The CDR3 sequence is CASSQGSGTKGSPLHF. The CDR3 coding sequence is TGTGCCAGCAGCCAAGGGTCGGGAACAAAGGGTTCACCCCTCCACTTT.

The V gene is TRBV6-5, the J gene TRBJ2-7, with a weak D call TRBD1 (5 bases). The CDR3 is 16 amino acids. CDR1 and CDR2 from the germline V gene are MNHEY and SVGAGI. Between the trimmed V and J ends, which lost 2 bases and 2 bases, there was a span of 16 bases. CDR3 sequence: CASSYQPRQSTYEQYF. CDR3 in DNA: TGTGCCAGCAGTTACCAACCAAGACAGAGCACCTACGAGCAGTACTTC.

This clone was observed a handful of times. V usage is TRBV4-1 and J usage is TRBJ2-7, with 10 bases fitting TRBD2. V dropped 4 bases and J dropped 5; count of bases not matched to a gene: 8. This CDR3 spans 15 amino acids. From germline, CDR1 is MGHRA and CDR2 YSYEKL. CDR3 protein: CASSRQGLAVDEQYF. CDR3 bases: TGCGCCAGCAGCCGCCAAGGACTAGCGGTTGACGAGCAGTACTTC.

The chain recombines TRBV3-1 (or the pseudogene TRBV3-2) with TRBJ1-5, with TRBD1 identical over 7 bases. Germline lookup yields CDR1 LGHDT and CDR2 YNNKEL (reference sequence). There are 18 residues in the CDR3. Trimming cost V 4 bases and J 5 bases; bases outside gene matches: 17. This chain's CDR3 is CASSRIWTGLGADQPQHF. DNA of the CDR3: TGTGCCAGCAGCCGCATCTGGACAGGCCTGGGGGCCGATCAGCCCCAGCATTTT.

This sequence joins TRBV19 and TRBJ1-4, with 9 bases identical to TRBD1. The V gene end was trimmed by 0 bases and the J gene end by 4 bases; junction bases not matched to a gene: 6. Germline CDR1 LNHDA, CDR2 SQIVND (reference sequence). The CDR3 extends over 17 amino acids. For the CDR3, the DNA is TGTGCCAGTAGTATAGAATTTTCGACAGGGGGTAATGAAAAACTGTTTTTT. Protein: CASSIEFSTGGNEKLFF. Filled out from reference TRBV19 and TRBJ1-4, the complete variable domain reads DGGITQSPKYLFRKEGQNVTLSCEQNLNHDAMYWYRQDPGQGLRLIYYSQIVNDFQKGDIAEGYSVSREKKESFPLTVTSAQKNPTAFYLCASSIEFSTGGNEKLFFGSGTQLSVL.

The V gene is TRBV7-9, the J gene TRBJ2-1; 10 bases fit TRBD2. CDR1 and CDR2 (germline): SEHNR, FQNEAQ (reference sequence). V shed 5 bases and J 6 bases; nucleotides not matched to a gene: 13. CDR3 length equals 17 residues. CDR3 sequence reads: CASSPWRSGRVSNEQFF. The CDR3 nucleotides are TGTGCCAGCAGCCCTTGGAGGAGCGGGAGGGTTAGCAATGAGCAGTTCTTC.

Notes on this clone: Germline is not matched at one junction end, which may reflect a read error. The V and J genes are TRBV12-3 or TRBV12-4 and TRBJ2-1; tentatively, D is TRBD2 (6 bases). The CDR3 extends over 12 amino acids. CDR3 sequence (DNA): TGTGCCAGCAGTTTGCAACTAGCTGGGGGAGTCTTC. It encodes CASSLQLAGGVF.

The chain recombines TRBV9 with TRBJ1-2; TRBD1 is a possible D gene (5 bases). CDR3 size: 16 residues. Trimming shortened V by 3 bases and J by 4 bases, and 19 bases separated the two germline ends. In germline, CDR1 is SGDLS, CDR2 YYNGEE. The CDR3 coding sequence is TGTGCCAGCAGCGGACGCGGGACGACCCCTTCCTATGGCTACACCTTC. Translating it yields CASSGRGTTPSYGYTF. Variable domain in full (rest from reference TRBV9 and TRBJ1-2): DSGVTQTPKHLITATGQRVTLRCSPRSGDLSVYWYQQSLDQGLQFLIQYYNGEERAKGNILERFSAQQFPDLHSELNLSSLELGDSALYFCASSGRGTTPSYGYTFGSGTRLTVV.

This rearrangement joins TRBV10-3 to TRBJ2-2, with a weak D call TRBD1 (7 bases). The V gene's germline CDR1 is ENHRY and CDR2 SYGVKD. The length of the CDR3 is 11 residues. V lost 5 bases, J lost 11 bases, and 9 bases lay in between. This chain's CDR3 is CAISQGGELFF. DNA of the CDR3: TGTGCCATCAGTCAGGGGGGAGAGCTGTTTTTT.

V gene TRBV7-8 combines with J gene TRBJ1-2, with 9 bases matching TRBD1. Germline-derived CDR1 and CDR2 are SGHVS and FQNEAQ. J was trimmed by 5 bases and V by 5 bases; bases with no gene match: 3. This CDR3 spans 13 amino acids. Here the CDR3 DNA reads TGTGCCAGCAGCCGGGACAGGGCTTATGGCTACACCTTC. Protein: CASSRDRAYGYTF.

Only one count was recorded for this clone. V is TRBV4-1 and J is TRBJ1-2, with D maybe TRBD1 (5 bases). This CDR3 has 14 amino acids. Trimming took 1 base from V and 3 from J, leaving 9 bases between them. Looked up from germline, CDR1 is MGHRA and CDR2 is YSYEKL. This CDR3 reads CASSQGGTHYGYTF. CDR3 nucleotide sequence: TGCGCCAGCAGCCAAGGAGGGACTCACTATGGCTACACCTTC.